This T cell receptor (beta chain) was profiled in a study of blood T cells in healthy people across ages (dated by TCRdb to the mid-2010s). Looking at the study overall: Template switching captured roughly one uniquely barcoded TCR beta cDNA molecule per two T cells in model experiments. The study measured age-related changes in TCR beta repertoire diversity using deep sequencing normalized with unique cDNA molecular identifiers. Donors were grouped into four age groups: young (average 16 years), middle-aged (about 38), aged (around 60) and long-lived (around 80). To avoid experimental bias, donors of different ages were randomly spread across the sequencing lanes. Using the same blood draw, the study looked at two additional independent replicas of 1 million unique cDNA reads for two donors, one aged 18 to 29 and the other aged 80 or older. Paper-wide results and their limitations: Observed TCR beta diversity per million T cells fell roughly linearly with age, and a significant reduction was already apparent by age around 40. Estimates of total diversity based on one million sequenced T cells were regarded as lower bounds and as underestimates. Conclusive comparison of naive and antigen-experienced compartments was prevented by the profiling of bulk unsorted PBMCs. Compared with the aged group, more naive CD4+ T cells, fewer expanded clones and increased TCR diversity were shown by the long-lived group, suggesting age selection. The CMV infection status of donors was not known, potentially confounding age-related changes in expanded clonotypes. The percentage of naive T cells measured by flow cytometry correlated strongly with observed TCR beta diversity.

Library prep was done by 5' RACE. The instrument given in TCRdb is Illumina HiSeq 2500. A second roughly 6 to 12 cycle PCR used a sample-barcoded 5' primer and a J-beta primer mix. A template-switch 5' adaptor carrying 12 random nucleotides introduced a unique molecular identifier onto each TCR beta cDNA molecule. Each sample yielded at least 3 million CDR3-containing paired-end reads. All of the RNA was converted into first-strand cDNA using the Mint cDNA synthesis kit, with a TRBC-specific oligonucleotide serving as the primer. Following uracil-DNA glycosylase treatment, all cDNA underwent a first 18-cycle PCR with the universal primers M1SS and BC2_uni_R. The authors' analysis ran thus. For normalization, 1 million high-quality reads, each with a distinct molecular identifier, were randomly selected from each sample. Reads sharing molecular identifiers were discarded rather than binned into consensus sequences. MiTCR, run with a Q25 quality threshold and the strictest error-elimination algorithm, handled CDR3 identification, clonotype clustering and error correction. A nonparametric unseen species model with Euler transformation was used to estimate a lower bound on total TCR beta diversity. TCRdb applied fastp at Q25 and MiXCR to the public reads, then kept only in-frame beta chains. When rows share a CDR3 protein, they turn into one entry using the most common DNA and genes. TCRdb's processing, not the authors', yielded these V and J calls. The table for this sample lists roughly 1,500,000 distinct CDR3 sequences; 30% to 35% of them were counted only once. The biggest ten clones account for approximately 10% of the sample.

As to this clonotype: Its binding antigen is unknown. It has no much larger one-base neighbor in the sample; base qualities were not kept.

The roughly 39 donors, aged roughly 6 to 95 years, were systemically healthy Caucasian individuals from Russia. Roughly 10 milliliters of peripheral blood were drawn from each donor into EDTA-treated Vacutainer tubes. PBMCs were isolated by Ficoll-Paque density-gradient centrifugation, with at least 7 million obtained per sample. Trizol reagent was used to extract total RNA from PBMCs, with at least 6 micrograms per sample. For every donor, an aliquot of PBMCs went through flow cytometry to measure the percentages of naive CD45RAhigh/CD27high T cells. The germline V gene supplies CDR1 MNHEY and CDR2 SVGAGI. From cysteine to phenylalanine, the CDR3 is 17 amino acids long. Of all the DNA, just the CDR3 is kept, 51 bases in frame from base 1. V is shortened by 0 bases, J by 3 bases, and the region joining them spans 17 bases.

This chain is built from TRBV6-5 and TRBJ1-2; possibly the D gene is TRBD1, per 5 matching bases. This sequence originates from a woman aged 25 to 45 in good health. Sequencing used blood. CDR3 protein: CASSYSMYGGNDYGYTF. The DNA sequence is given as TGTGCCAGCAGTTACTCGATGTATGGGGGGAATGACTATGGCTACACCTTC.